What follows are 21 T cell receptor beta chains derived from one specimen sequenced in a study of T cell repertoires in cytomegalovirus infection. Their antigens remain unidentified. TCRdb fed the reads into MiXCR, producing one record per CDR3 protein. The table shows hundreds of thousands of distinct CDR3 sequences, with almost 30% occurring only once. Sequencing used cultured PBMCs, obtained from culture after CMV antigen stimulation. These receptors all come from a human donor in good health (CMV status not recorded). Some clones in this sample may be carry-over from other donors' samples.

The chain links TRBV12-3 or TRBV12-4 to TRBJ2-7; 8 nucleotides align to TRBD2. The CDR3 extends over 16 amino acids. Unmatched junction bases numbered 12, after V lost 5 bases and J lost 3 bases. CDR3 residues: CASSPSGERENYEQYF. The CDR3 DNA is TGTGCCAGCAGTCCCTCGGGGGAGCGGGAGAACTACGAGCAGTACTTC.

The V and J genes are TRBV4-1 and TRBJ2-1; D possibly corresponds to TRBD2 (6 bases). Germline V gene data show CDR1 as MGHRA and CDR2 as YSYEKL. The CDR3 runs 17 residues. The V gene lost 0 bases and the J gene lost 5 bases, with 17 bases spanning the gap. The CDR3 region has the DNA TGCGCCAGCAGCCAAGACCCCACCGGGACTCGTCACAATGAGCAGTTCTTC. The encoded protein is CASSQDPTGTRHNEQFF.

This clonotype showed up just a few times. CDR3 sequence: CACQVLTNQETQYF. The DNA of the CDR3 is TGTGCCTGCCAGGTTCTAACTAACCAAGAGACCCAGTACTTC. The chain combines TRBV30 with TRBJ2-5, with D unclear. V dropped 6 bases and J dropped 0 bases, with 14 bases sitting between them. CDR3 length: 14 amino acids. Germline CDR1 and CDR2: GTSNPN and SVGIG (reference sequence).

CDR3 in amino acids: CASRTGGAYEKLFF. In nucleotides, the CDR3 is TGTGCCAGCAGAACAGGGGGCGCTTATGAAAAACTGTTTTTT. This chain links TRBV28 with TRBJ1-4; the match to TRBD1 covers 9 bases. Germline values: CDR1 MDHEN, CDR2 SYDVKM. The junction had 5 bases not matched to a gene; V was cut back by 6 bases and J by 6 bases. This CDR3 comprises 14 residues.

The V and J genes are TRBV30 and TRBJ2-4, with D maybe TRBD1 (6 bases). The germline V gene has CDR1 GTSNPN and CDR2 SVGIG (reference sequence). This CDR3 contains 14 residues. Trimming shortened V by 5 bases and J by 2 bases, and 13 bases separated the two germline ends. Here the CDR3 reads CAWALQGTKNIQYF. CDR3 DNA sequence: TGTGCCTGGGCCCTTCAGGGGACCAAAAACATTCAGTACTTC.

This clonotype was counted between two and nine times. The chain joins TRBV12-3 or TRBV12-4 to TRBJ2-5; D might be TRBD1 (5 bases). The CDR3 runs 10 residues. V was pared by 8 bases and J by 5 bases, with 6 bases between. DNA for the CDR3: TGTGCCAGCGGGGCGGAGACCCAGTACTTC. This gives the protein CASGAETQYF.

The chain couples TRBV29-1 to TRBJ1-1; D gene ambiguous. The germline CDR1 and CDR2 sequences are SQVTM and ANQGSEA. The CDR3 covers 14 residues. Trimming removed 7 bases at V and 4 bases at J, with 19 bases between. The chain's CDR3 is CSARYRLGSTEAFF. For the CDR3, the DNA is TGCAGCGCCCGTTATCGACTGGGGAGCACTGAAGCTTTCTTT.

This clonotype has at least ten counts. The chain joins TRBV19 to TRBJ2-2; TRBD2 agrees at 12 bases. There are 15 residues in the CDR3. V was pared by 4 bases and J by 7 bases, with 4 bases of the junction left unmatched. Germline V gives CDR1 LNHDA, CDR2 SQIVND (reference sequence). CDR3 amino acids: CASSRLAGDIGELFF. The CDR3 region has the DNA TGTGCCAGTAGTAGACTAGCGGGAGACATCGGGGAGCTGTTTTTT. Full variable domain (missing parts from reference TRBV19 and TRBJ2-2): DGGITQSPKYLFRKEGQNVTLSCEQNLNHDAMYWYRQDPGQGLRLIYYSQIVNDFQKGDIAEGYSVSREKKESFPLTVTSAQKNPTAFYLCASSRLAGDIGELFFGEGSRLTVL.

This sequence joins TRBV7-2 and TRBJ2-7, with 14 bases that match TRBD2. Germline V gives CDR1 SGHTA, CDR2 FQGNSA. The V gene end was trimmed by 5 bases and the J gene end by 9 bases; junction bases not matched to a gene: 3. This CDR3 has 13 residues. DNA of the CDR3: TGTGCCAGCAGCGGGACTAGCGGGGGCGGGCAGTACTTC. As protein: CASSGTSGGGQYF.

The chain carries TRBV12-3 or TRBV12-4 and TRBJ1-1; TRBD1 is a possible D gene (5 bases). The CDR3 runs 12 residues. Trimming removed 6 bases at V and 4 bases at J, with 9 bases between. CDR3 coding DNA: TGTGCCAGCAGCCGGGACTTCACTGAAGCTTTCTTT. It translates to CASSRDFTEAFF.

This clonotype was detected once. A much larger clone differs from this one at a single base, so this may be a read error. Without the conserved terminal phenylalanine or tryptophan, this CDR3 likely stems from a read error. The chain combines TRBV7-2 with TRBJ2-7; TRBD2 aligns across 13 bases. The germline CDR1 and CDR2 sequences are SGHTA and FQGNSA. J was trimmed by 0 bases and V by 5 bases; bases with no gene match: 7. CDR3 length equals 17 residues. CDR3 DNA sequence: TGTGCCAGCAGCGTCACCGGGACTAGCGGGGTCTCCTACGAGCAGTACTTA. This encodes CASSVTGTSGVSYEQYL.

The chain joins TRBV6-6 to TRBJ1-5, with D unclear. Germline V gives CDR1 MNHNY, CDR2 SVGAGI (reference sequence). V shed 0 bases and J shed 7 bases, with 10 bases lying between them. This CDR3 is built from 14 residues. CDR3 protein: CASSYSAGGQPQHF. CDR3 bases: TGTGCCAGCAGTTACTCGGCAGGAGGCCAGCCCCAGCATTTT.

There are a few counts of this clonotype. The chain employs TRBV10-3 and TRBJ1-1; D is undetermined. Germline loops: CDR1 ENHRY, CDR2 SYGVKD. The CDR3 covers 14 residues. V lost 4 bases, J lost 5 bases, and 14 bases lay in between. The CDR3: CAISASREETEAFF. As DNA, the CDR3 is TGTGCCATCAGTGCCTCCCGGGAGGAGACTGAAGCTTTCTTT.

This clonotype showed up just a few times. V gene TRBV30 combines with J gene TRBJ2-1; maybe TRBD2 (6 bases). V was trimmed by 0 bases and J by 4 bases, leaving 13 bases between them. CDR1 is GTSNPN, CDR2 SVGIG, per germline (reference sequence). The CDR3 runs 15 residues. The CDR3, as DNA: TGTGCCTGGAGTGTAGGCGGGAATGCGTACAATGAGCAGTTCTTC. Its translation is CAWSVGGNAYNEQFF.

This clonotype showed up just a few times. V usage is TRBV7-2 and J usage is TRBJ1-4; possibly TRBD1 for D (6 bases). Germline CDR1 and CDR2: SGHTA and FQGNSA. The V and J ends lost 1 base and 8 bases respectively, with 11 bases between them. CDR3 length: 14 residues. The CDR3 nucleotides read TGTGCCAGCAGCTTAGGGGGGGCTTGGGAAAAACTGTTTTTT. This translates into CASSLGGAWEKLFF.

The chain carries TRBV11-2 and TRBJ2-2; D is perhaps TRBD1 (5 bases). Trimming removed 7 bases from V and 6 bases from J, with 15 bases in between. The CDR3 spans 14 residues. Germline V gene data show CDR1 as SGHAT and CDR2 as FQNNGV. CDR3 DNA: TGTGCCAGCAACCATAAAAGGGGCCCCGGGGAGCTGTTTTTT. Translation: CASNHKRGPGELFF.

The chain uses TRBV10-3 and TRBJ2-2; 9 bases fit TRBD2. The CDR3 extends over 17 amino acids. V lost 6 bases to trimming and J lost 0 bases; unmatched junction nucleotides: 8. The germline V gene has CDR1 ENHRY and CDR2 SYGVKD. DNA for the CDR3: TGTGCCATCAGACCGGGACTAGCAGACACGAACACCGGGGAGCTGTTTTTT. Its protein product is CAIRPGLADTNTGELFF.

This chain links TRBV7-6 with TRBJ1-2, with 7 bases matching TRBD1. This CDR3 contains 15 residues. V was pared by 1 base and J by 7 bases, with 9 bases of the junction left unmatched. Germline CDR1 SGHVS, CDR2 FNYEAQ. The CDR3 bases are TGTGCCAGCAGCTTAGTTATAGGGGGCATGGCTGGCTACACCTTC. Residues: CASSLVIGGMAGYTF.

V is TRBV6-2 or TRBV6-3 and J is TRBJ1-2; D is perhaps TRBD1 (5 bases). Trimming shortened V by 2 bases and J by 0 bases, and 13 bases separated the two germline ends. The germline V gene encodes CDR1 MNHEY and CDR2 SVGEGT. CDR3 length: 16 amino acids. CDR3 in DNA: TGTGCCAGCAGTTACGGGGCAGTACGATCTAACTATGGCTACACCTTC. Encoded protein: CASSYGAVRSNYGYTF.

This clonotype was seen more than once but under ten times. CDR3 region: CASSSRGLAGGNWYEQYF. The CDR3 DNA sequence: TGTGCCAGCAGTTCCCGGGGACTAGCGGGAGGAAACTGGTACGAGCAGTACTTC. The rearrangement joins TRBV12-3 or TRBV12-4 to TRBJ2-7; TRBD2 agrees at 15 bases. V trimming: 4 bases; J trimming: 4 bases; junction bases outside the gene matches: 11. The CDR3 contains 18 residues.

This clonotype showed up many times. This chain's CDR3 is CSALRQGMNTEAFF. The CDR3 DNA sequence: TGCAGTGCGCTTCGACAGGGGATGAACACTGAAGCTTTCTTT. The genes are TRBV20-1 and TRBJ1-1, with TRBD1 matching over 8 bases. In germline, CDR1 is DFQATT, CDR2 SNEGSKA (reference sequence). The CDR3 is 14 amino acids. The ends lost 6 bases at V and 0 bases at J; junction bases unmatched: 6.